Below are 12 T cell receptor beta chains sequenced from a single sample in a study of T cells after yellow fever vaccination. TCRdb re-derived calls from the 5' RACE reads in MiXCR, one entry per CDR3 protein. The table lists some 500,000 distinct CDR3 sequences, 13% of them singletons. This specimen was PBMCs, taken on the day of the yellow fever booster vaccination. These receptor sequences come from a young man who received the YFV17D yellow fever vaccine.

This rearrangement joins TRBV5-1 to TRBJ2-3; possibly TRBD2 for D (5 bases). Germline CDR1 SGHRS, CDR2 YFSETQ. The CDR3 covers 16 residues. The V gene lost 0 bases and the J gene lost 2 bases, with 13 bases spanning the gap. The CDR3, as DNA: TGCGCCAGCAGCTTGGGGGCGGGCCACCTCACAGATACGCAGTATTTT. This translates into CASSLGAGHLTDTQYF.

This clonotype turned up a few times. The chain carries TRBV7-8 and TRBJ1-5; D is uncertain. From germline, CDR1 is SGHVS and CDR2 FQNEAQ. The CDR3 runs to 15 residues. V was trimmed by 1 base and J by 0 bases, leaving 7 bases between them. The CDR3 region is CASSLGRTSNQPQHF. CDR3 in DNA: TGTGCCAGCAGCTTAGGCAGGACTAGCAATCAGCCCCAGCATTTT.

This clonotype was observed a handful of times. The genes are TRBV27 and TRBJ2-3; the match to TRBD1 covers 8 bases. The germline gives CDR1 MNHEY, CDR2 SMNVEV (reference sequence). Unmatched junction bases numbered 11, after V lost 9 bases and J lost 6 bases. The CDR3 covers 14 residues. CDR3 nucleotides: TGTGCCAGTCGACGCAGGGGGCGCGATGATACGCAGTATTTT. This encodes CASRRRGRDDTQYF.

This clonotype has just a few counts. V usage is TRBV11-2 and J usage is TRBJ2-2; the match to TRBD1 covers 8 bases. The CDR3 runs to 15 residues. V was clipped by 3 bases and J by 4 bases; unmatched bases: 4. In germline, CDR1 is SGHAT, CDR2 FQNNGV. CDR3 sequence reads: CASSFSDRGTGELFF. The CDR3, as DNA: TGTGCCAGCAGCTTCTCCGACAGGGGCACCGGGGAGCTGTTTTTT.

By its share, this clonotype is medium-sized. V is TRBV9 and J is TRBJ2-2; TRBD2 might be the D (6 bases). This CDR3 is built from 14 residues. With 3 bases removed from V and 6 bases from J, the gap between germline ends came to 12 bases. Germline values: CDR1 SGDLS, CDR2 YYNGEE. The CDR3 loop is CASSGGGVPGELFF. The CDR3 DNA follows: TGTGCCAGCAGCGGCGGCGGGGTCCCCGGGGAGCTGTTTTTT.

The chain combines TRBV9 with TRBJ2-5; D is undetermined. The germline CDR1 and CDR2 sequences are SGDLS and YYNGEE. The V gene lost 0 bases and the J gene lost 3 bases, with 12 bases spanning the gap. The CDR3 length is 15 residues. The CDR3 spells CASSVATGRKETQYF. The CDR3 DNA reads TGTGCCAGCAGCGTAGCTACTGGACGGAAAGAGACCCAGTACTTC.

V usage is TRBV5-1 and J usage is TRBJ2-7; 8 nucleotides match TRBD1. After removal of 4 bases from V and 6 bases from J, the junction contained 12 bases not matched to a gene. CDR1 is SGHRS, CDR2 YFSETQ, per germline. The CDR3 has 15 residues. CDR3 amino acids: CASSRGQGQMAEQYF. In DNA form, the CDR3 reads TGCGCCAGCAGCCGTGGACAGGGTCAAATGGCCGAGCAGTACTTC.

This clonotype was seen repeatedly, ten times or more. The chain recombines TRBV5-5 with TRBJ2-3; the D is unclear. The germline gives CDR1 SGHKS, CDR2 YYEKEE (reference sequence). This CDR3 is 13 amino acids long. Trimming removed 5 bases from V and 4 bases from J, with 11 bases in between. The CDR3 DNA sequence: TGTGCCAGCAGTAAGCAGCTCCCAGATACGCAGTATTTT. Translating it yields CASSKQLPDTQYF.

The V and J genes are TRBV28 and TRBJ2-1; 9 bases fit TRBD2. This CDR3 is built from 15 residues. Germline values: CDR1 MDHEN, CDR2 SYDVKM. J gave up 6 bases and V 7 bases, and 10 bases lay outside the gene matches. The CDR3 nucleotides read TGTGCCAGCACCCTGGAGAGCGGGAGGTTCAATGAGCAGTTCTTC. Residues: CASTLESGRFNEQFF.

This chain joins TRBV11-2 and TRBJ2-1, with no clear D. The CDR3 extends over 18 amino acids. Germline V CDR1 and CDR2: SGHAT, FQNNGV. Trimming took off 4 bases at V and 2 bases at J, with 21 bases between the two ends. CDR3 DNA sequence: TGTGCCAGCAGCTCCCGGATAGCTAAGGGTGTTACCTACAATGAGCAGTTCTTC. This codes for CASSSRIAKGVTYNEQFF. The full variable domain, rest sourced from reference TRBV11-2 and TRBJ2-1, is EAGVAQSPRYKIIEKRQSVAFWCNPISGHATLYWYQQILGQGPKLLIQFQNNGVVDDSQLPKDRFSAERLKGVDSTLKIQPAKLEDSAVYLCASSSRIAKGVTYNEQFFGPGTRLTVL.

A few counts support this clonotype. This sequence joins TRBV9 and TRBJ2-1; TRBD1 agrees at 10 bases. CDR1 SGDLS and CDR2 YYNGEE come from the germline V gene. V shed 4 bases and J 6 bases; nucleotides not matched to a gene: 10. The CDR3 extends over 16 amino acids. CDR3 in amino acids: CASSPSRGTGANEQFF. CDR3 DNA: TGTGCCAGCAGCCCCTCGAGGGGGACAGGGGCCAATGAGCAGTTCTTC.

The J gene is TRBJ2-1, the V gene TRBV6-5; TRBD2 might be the D (7 bases). V was pared by 10 bases and J by 8 bases, with 15 bases between. The CDR3 extends over 12 amino acids. Germline CDR1 and CDR2: MNHEY and SVGAGI. This CDR3 is CATRGGVHEQFF. The CDR3 DNA reads TGTGCCACCAGGGGAGGGGTCCATGAGCAGTTCTTC.